This record concerns one T cell receptor (beta chain) sequence. Its antigen is still unknown. The record has no base qualities; no much larger clone is one base away. The data stem from a study of T cell clones after liver transplantation (dated by TCRdb to the late 2010s). At the level of the whole study: The samples were obtained from ITN030ST, a randomized trial that attempted immunosuppression withdrawal within 2 years after liver transplantation. Donor-reactive T cell clones were identified by TCRbeta sequencing after a pre-transplant mixed lymphocyte reaction and then tracked in post-transplant blood. As an antigen-independent comparator for donor-reactive sequences, third party-reactive TCRbeta sequences were also identified from pre-transplant MLRs. Of the eight recipients, a few were HCV-positive, while the remaining recipients had been transplanted for non-autoimmune, non-viral indications. Subjects received no induction therapy and standard immunosuppression until randomization at 12-24 months post-transplant. To count as tolerant, a recipient had to stay completely off immunosuppression for at least one year without liver enzymes climbing beyond twice the upper limit of normal. Of the 8 liver transplant recipients making up the studied cohort, 3 were classified as tolerant and 5 as non-tolerant.

To define alloreactive TCRbeta sequences, the proliferating CFSE-low cells from the MLR were sequenced. In the CFSE-MLRs, pre-transplant recipient cells were stimulated with donor PBMCs, splenocytes or lymph node cells, or with third-party PBMCs. All 8 studied subjects were randomized to withdrawal of immunosuppression. The Qiagen DNeasy Blood and Tissue Kit was used to isolate genomic DNA. V is pared back by 7 bases and J by 3 bases, with 13 bases lying between the germline termini. The CDR3 contains 14 residues, cysteine and phenylalanine counted. The only DNA kept is the CDR3, 42 bases in frame from the first base. From a lookup of the germline V gene, CDR1 and CDR2 are SGHTA and FQGNSA. Results and caveats for the whole study, not just this receptor: The conclusions were preliminary, being limited by small, heterogeneous patient numbers and by non-standardized post-transplant time points. Low numbers of available donor cells limited the measurable donor-reactive repertoire in two subjects. When repertoire turnover was accounted for, significantly reduced detection of donor-reactive sequences was found in 7 of 8 subjects for CD4 and in 8 of 8 subjects for CD8. Without allograft tissue specimens, donor-reactive T cells may have migrated into the graft rather than being deleted. Donor-reactive sequences decreased more than third party-reactive sequences, which suggests partial antigen-specific deletion that was not related to withdrawal success. In most of the 8 subjects, circulating donor-reactive CD4 TCRbeta sequences decreased significantly after transplant, regardless of tolerance or HCV status.

Using immunoSEQ, frozen genomic DNA was subjected to high-throughput TCRbeta CDR3 sequencing, a process that included PCR amplification, mapping, bias correction and internal controls. The original methods were these. Only productive rearrangements were retained, with each unique TCRbeta sequence defined by its CDR3 nucleotide sequence together with its V and J gene. For a sequence to be called donor-reactive, it needed a frequency of at least 0.01% and at least 5-fold expansion in CFSE-low cells compared with unstimulated pre-transplant cells. Minimum frequency thresholds were set for each subject based on the unstimulated sample with the lowest template count, ensuring at least 90% detection power. Repertoire turnover was measured by Jensen-Shannon divergence between the top 1000 TCRbeta sequences post- and pre-transplant. Two-sided Fisher's exact tests were used to test for changes in the detection of donor-reactive sequences. As stored in TCRdb, this immuneACCESS dataset retains in-frame rearrangements with V and J assigned. A fraction of the clones does not appear; measured against another copy, unresolved V genes explain less than half of the discrepancy, and the remainder lacks a known reason. That table gives V, J and clone size, and the DNA gave D and trimming. This sample gives roughly 5,100 clones in total; 30% of them show up just once. The biggest ten clones account for roughly 5% of the sample.

This receptor chain uses TRBV7-2 and TRBJ2-1; perhaps TRBD2 is the D gene, with 6 bases matching. This clonotype was sampled from a human patient who received a liver transplant. Where a transplant has occurred, the graft donor may have supplied some of the T cells. Material for sequencing was CD4+ T cells from cultured PBMCs. The CDR3 amino acid sequence is: CASTPGTDYNEQFF. The nucleotide sequence reads TGTGCCAGCACCCCAGGGACTGACTACAATGAGCAGTTCTTC.